Below are 30 T cell receptor beta chains sequenced from a single sample in a study of breast tumors, draining lymph nodes, adjacent tissues. TCRdb called the multiplex PCR reads again in MiXCR, with one record for every CDR3 protein. The sample holds some 49,000 distinct CDR3 sequences, 23% seen once. Source material: breast tumor tissue. The receptors shown here come from a female donor with breast cancer. Some clones in this sample may be carry-over from other donors' samples.

For this clonotype: Possible read error: a much larger clone is one base away. The chain recombines TRBV27 with TRBJ1-6; D remains unclear. Trimming took off 6 bases at V and 11 bases at J, with 11 bases between the two ends. Per germline, CDR1 MNHEY and CDR2 SMNVEV (reference sequence). The CDR3 length is 12 residues. In nucleotides, the CDR3 is TGTGCCAGCAGATTCTCGAATCCACCCCTCCACTTT. Amino acid sequence: CASRFSNPPLHF.

At least ten counts were recorded for this clonotype. CDR3 protein: CASSSRDNSYEQYF. CDR3 DNA sequence: TGTGCCAGCAGTTCTCGGGACAACTCATACGAGCAGTACTTC. V gene TRBV12-3 or TRBV12-4 combines with J gene TRBJ2-7; perhaps TRBD1 as D (6 bases). The CDR3 loop spans 14 amino acids. Trimming shortened V by 4 bases and J by 4 bases, and 14 bases separated the two germline ends.

At least ten counts were recorded for this clonotype. V is TRBV19 and J is TRBJ1-2; the D gene is possibly TRBD1 (6 bases). The CDR3 is 14 amino acids. Germline CDR1 reads LNHDA; CDR2 reads SQIVND (reference sequence). Trimming stripped 6 bases from V and 6 bases from J, with 17 bases between. The DNA of the CDR3 is TGTGCCAGTAGCTACCTCGGGACAATGGATGGCTACACCTTC. Its protein is CASSYLGTMDGYTF.

This clonotype appeared many times. The J gene is TRBJ1-6, the V gene TRBV19, with 7 bases identical to TRBD1. CDR3 length equals 13 residues. Per the germline V gene, CDR1 is LNHDA and CDR2 is SQIVND (reference sequence). Germline trimming cut 6 bases from V and 7 bases from J; bases unmatched to any gene: 3. The CDR3 DNA reads as TGTGCCAGTAGGGACAGGCAAAATTCACCCCTCCACTTT. Translated, it gives CASRDRQNSPLHF.

Ten or more counts support this clonotype. The chain uses TRBV29-1 and TRBJ2-1; TRBD2 matches 9 bases. Per germline, CDR1 SQVTM and CDR2 ANQGSEA. The V segment lost 3 bases and the J segment 6 bases; nucleotides outside the gene matches: 3. The CDR3 runs to 13 residues. CDR3 sequence reads: CSVDLAGVNEQFF. CDR3 in DNA: TGCAGCGTTGATTTAGCGGGAGTCAATGAGCAGTTCTTC.

This clonotype was recorded many times. The chain joins TRBV5-8 to TRBJ1-2; 7 bases line up with TRBD1. Germline V CDR1 and CDR2: SGHTS, YDEGEE. The junction had 5 bases not matched to a gene; V was cut back by 2 bases and J by 7 bases. This CDR3 is built from 13 residues. CDR3 nucleotides: TGTGCCAGCAGCTTCGGACAGGCAGTTGGCTACACCTTC. As protein: CASSFGQAVGYTF. Full variable domain (rest looked up from reference TRBV5-8 and TRBJ1-2): EAGVTQSPTHLIKTRGQQATLRCSPISGHTSVYWYQQALGLGLQFLLWYDEGEERNRGNFPPRFSGRQFPNYSSELNVNALELEDSALYLCASSFGQAVGYTFGSGTRLTVV.

There are many counts of this clonotype. V is TRBV2 and J is TRBJ1-4; a weak D match, TRBD1 (5 bases). This CDR3 spans 15 amino acids. Between the trimmed V and J ends, which lost 6 bases and 2 bases, there was a span of 13 bases. Germline values: CDR1 SNHLY, CDR2 FYNNEI. The CDR3 coding sequence is TGTGCCAGCAGCCTCCATGGGGGGACTAATGAAAAACTGTTTTTT. Protein product: CASSLHGGTNEKLFF. Filled out from reference TRBV2 and TRBJ1-4, the complete variable domain reads EPEVTQTPSHQVTQMGQEVILRCVPISNHLYFYWYRQILGQKVEFLVSFYNNEISEKSEIFDDQFSVERPDGSNFTLKIRSTKLEDSAMYFCASSLHGGTNEKLFFGSGTQLSVL.

This clonotype was seen at least ten times. This rearrangement joins TRBV5-1 to TRBJ2-1, with TRBD2 identical over 13 bases. The length of the CDR3 is 15 residues. Trimming cost V 7 bases and J 10 bases; bases outside gene matches: 11. CDR1 and CDR2 from the germline V gene are SGHRS and YFSETQ. Written as DNA, the CDR3 is TGCGCCAGCCGCCGACTAGCGGGGGGTGAGGACGAGCAGTTCTTC. Its protein product is CASRRLAGGEDEQFF.

This clonotype was counted a few times. This may be a read error: a much more frequent sequence differs by one nucleotide. The chain is built from TRBV19 and TRBJ2-7, with TRBD1 as a possible D gene (7 bases). Germline loops: CDR1 LNHDA, CDR2 SQIVND (reference sequence). This CDR3 has 14 amino acids. Between the trimmed V and J ends, which lost 3 bases and 6 bases, there was a span of 15 bases. The CDR3 DNA reads TGTGCCAGTAGTATCTCGGGGGCAGGGGGCGAGCAGTACTTC. This codes for CASSISGAGGEQYF.

This clonotype was found many times. This chain joins TRBV2 and TRBJ1-2, with D perhaps TRBD1 (5 bases). This CDR3 comprises 13 residues. CDR1 is SNHLY and CDR2 is FYNNEI in the germline V gene. V was trimmed by 4 bases and J by 5 bases, leaving 11 bases between them. CDR3 region: CASSVEGSYGYTF. DNA of the CDR3: TGTGCCAGCAGTGTCGAGGGGTCGTATGGCTACACCTTC.

This clonotype was observed many times. The chain joins TRBV10-3 to TRBJ1-2, with TRBD1 matching over 7 bases. The V gene's germline CDR1 is ENHRY and CDR2 SYGVKD. The CDR3 is made up of 15 amino acids. With V trimmed by 2 bases and J by 3 bases, 6 bases remained unmatched. CDR3 residues: CAISEVGTAYYGYTF. DNA of the CDR3: TGTGCCATCAGTGAGGTCGGGACAGCCTACTATGGCTACACCTTC.

Only a few counts were recorded for this clonotype. The chain links TRBV5-4 to TRBJ2-2; D possibly corresponds to TRBD1 (6 bases). This CDR3 comprises 16 residues. Trimming cost V 2 bases and J 5 bases, with 16 bases left between them. The germline V gene has CDR1 SGHNT and CDR2 YYREEE (reference sequence). CDR3 DNA: TGTGCCAGCAGCTTCAACAGGGACGGACGGACCGGGGAGCTGTTTTTT. Amino acid sequence: CASSFNRDGRTGELFF. Full variable domain (remainder filled in from reference TRBV5-4 and TRBJ2-2): ETGVTQSPTHLIKTRGQQVTLRCSSQSGHNTVSWYQQALGQGPQFIFQYYREEENGRGNFPPRFSGLQFPNYSSELNVNALELDDSALYLCASSFNRDGRTGELFFGEGSRLTVL.

This clonotype has at least ten counts. V gene TRBV11-2 combines with J gene TRBJ2-7; 7 positions match TRBD2. This CDR3 contains 15 residues. The germline CDR1 and CDR2 sequences are SGHAT and FQNNGV. V was clipped by 5 bases and J by 5 bases; unmatched bases: 12. In DNA, the CDR3 is TGTGCCAGCAGCCCGCTGGCGGGAGATTGCGACGAGCAGTACTTC. Translating it yields CASSPLAGDCDEQYF.

A few counts support this clonotype. The DNA for the CDR3 is TGCGCCAGCAGCTCCGACCCGATCGGACAGGGGACCGGGGAGCTGTTTTTT. It yields the protein CASSSDPIGQGTGELFF. The chain couples TRBV5-1 to TRBJ2-2, with 9 bases identical to TRBD1. The germline CDR1 and CDR2 sequences are SGHRS and YFSETQ. CDR3 length: 17 amino acids. The V and J ends lost 3 bases and 5 bases, in that order; junction bases with no gene match: 11.

The chain links TRBV27 to TRBJ2-1, with D unclear. The CDR3 covers 11 residues. Looked up from germline, CDR1 is MNHEY and CDR2 is SMNVEV (reference sequence). Trimming took 4 bases from V and 9 from J, leaving 7 bases between them. CDR3 amino acids: CASSSYLEQFF. The CDR3 coding sequence is TGTGCCAGCAGTTCCTACCTTGAGCAGTTCTTC.

This clonotype came up many times. The CDR3 protein is CSARDDLYNTGELFF. CDR3 nucleotide sequence: TGCAGTGCTAGAGATGACCTATACAACACCGGGGAGCTGTTTTTT. The J gene is TRBJ2-2, the V gene TRBV20-1; D unclear. The CDR3 is 15 residues long. The V end lost 0 bases, the J end lost 2 bases, and 10 bases lay between the germline ends. Looked up from germline, CDR1 is DFQATT and CDR2 is SNEGSKA (reference sequence).

This clonotype was seen ten or more times. The chain employs TRBV15 and TRBJ1-3; TRBD1 agrees at 12 bases. Germline CDR1 reads LNHNV; CDR2 reads YYDKDF (reference sequence). The ends lost 0 bases at V and 7 bases at J; junction bases unmatched: 7. This CDR3 has 17 residues. CDR3 bases: TGTGCCACCAGCAGAGATCTCCCGGGACAGGGGGCGAACACCATATATTTT. Its protein is CATSRDLPGQGANTIYF.

This clonotype has a handful of counts. The genes are TRBV18 and TRBJ1-5; a possible D gene is TRBD1 (5 bases). This CDR3 contains 14 residues. Trimming removed 2 bases at V and 8 bases at J, with 13 bases between. Germline V gives CDR1 KGHSH, CDR2 LQKENI. The CDR3 loop reads CASSPSGRAEPQHF. The CDR3 DNA reads as TGTGCCAGCTCACCATCGGGGCGTGCGGAGCCCCAGCATTTT. Drawing the rest from reference TRBV18 and TRBJ1-5, the complete variable domain is NAGVMQNPRHLVRRRGQEARLRCSPMKGHSHVYWYRQLPEEGLKFMVYLQKENIIDESGMPKERFSAEFPKEGPSILRIQQVVRGDSAAYFCASSPSGRAEPQHFGDGTRLSIL.

This clonotype was observed at least ten times. The chain combines TRBV18 with TRBJ2-7; D is uncertain. This CDR3 contains 15 residues. Germline V gene data show CDR1 as KGHSH and CDR2 as LQKENI. V shed 2 bases and J shed 3 bases, with 14 bases lying between them. CDR3 nucleotide sequence: TGTGCCAGCTCACCAAATGGACGGTACAACTACGAGCAGTACTTC. Its translation: CASSPNGRYNYEQYF.

This clonotype was observed at least ten times. The chain carries TRBV14 and TRBJ1-2; D not resolved. CDR3 length equals 15 residues. Per germline, CDR1 SGHDN and CDR2 FVKESK. The ends were cut back, 1 base at V and 0 bases at J, with 9 bases in the middle. CDR3 sequence reads: CASSQGSTPNYGYTF. The CDR3 DNA is TGTGCCAGCAGCCAAGGTTCTACCCCTAACTATGGCTACACCTTC.

This clonotype was recorded at least ten times. The J gene is TRBJ2-1, the V gene TRBV2; the D is unclear. CDR3 length: 15 residues. The germline gives CDR1 SNHLY, CDR2 FYNNEI. V was trimmed by 6 bases and J by 0 bases, leaving 12 bases between them. CDR3 coding DNA: TGTGCCAGCAGCCAGGACCGATCCTCCTACAATGAGCAGTTCTTC. Translated, it gives CASSQDRSSYNEQFF.

The sample holds many counts of this clonotype. J is TRBJ1-5 and V is TRBV19; 11 bases align to TRBD1. The V gene end was trimmed by 3 bases and the J gene end by 0 bases; junction bases not matched to a gene: 10. This CDR3 has 19 residues. Germline CDR1 and CDR2: LNHDA and SQIVND (reference sequence). CDR3 amino acids: CASSIATSGTGGSNQPQHF. The DNA of the CDR3 is TGTGCCAGTAGTATCGCGACATCCGGGACAGGGGGTAGCAATCAGCCCCAGCATTTT.

Judged by abundance, this clonotype is medium-sized. The gene calls are TRBV14 and TRBJ2-3, with 7 bases fitting TRBD2. There are 13 residues in the CDR3. Germline V gene data show CDR1 as SGHDN and CDR2 as FVKESK. The junction had 9 bases not matched to a gene; V was cut back by 4 bases and J by 11 bases. Here the CDR3 DNA reads TGTGCCAGCAGCCCGGGACCGACGGGGGGGCAGTATTTT. This encodes CASSPGPTGGQYF.

This clonotype was observed a few times. The rearrangement joins TRBV5-4 to TRBJ1-5; D possibly corresponds to TRBD1 (5 bases). The V and J ends lost 4 bases and 0 bases respectively, with 14 bases between them. The CDR3 runs to 16 residues. Looked up from germline, CDR1 is SGHNT and CDR2 is YYREEE (reference sequence). CDR3 region: CASSPDRKYSNQPQHF. In DNA, the CDR3 is TGTGCCAGCAGCCCAGACAGAAAATATAGCAATCAGCCCCAGCATTTT.

Ten or more counts support this clonotype. The chain employs TRBV6-1 and TRBJ1-5; D is possibly TRBD1 (6 bases). Trimming stripped 8 bases from V and 2 bases from J, with 16 bases between. CDR1 and CDR2 (germline): MNHNS, SASEGT. The CDR3 consists of 15 residues. The CDR3 loop reads CASAGGASGNQPQHF. CDR3 in DNA: TGTGCCAGCGCGGGGGGGGCAAGTGGCAATCAGCCCCAGCATTTT.

Worth noting for this clonotype: A much larger clone is a single base away; this may be a read error. The chain carries TRBV19 and TRBJ2-7; unclear D gene. Germline CDR1 reads LNHDA; CDR2 reads SQIVND (reference sequence). This CDR3 spans 13 amino acids. The DNA of the CDR3 is TGTGCCGGTAGTATTTCTCCTACCTACGAGCAGTACTTC. It is translated as CAGSISPTYEQYF.

This clonotype was found many times. V usage is TRBV2 and J usage is TRBJ1-5, with D uncertain. The CDR3 runs to 13 residues. CDR1 SNHLY and CDR2 FYNNEI come from the germline V gene. V was pared by 4 bases and J by 4 bases, with 8 bases between. The DNA of the CDR3 is TGTGCCAGCAGTGGGTATCGGAATCAGCCCCAGCATTTT. Its protein product is CASSGYRNQPQHF. The full variable domain, rest sourced from reference TRBV2 and TRBJ1-5, is EPEVTQTPSHQVTQMGQEVILRCVPISNHLYFYWYRQILGQKVEFLVSFYNNEISEKSEIFDDQFSVERPDGSNFTLKIRSTKLEDSAMYFCASSGYRNQPQHFGDGTRLSIL.

This clonotype came up a few times. The chain combines TRBV6-4 with TRBJ2-5, with D possibly being TRBD2 (6 bases). This CDR3 is 13 amino acids long. The ends were cut back, 6 bases at V and 3 bases at J, with 11 bases in the middle. Per germline, CDR1 MRHNA and CDR2 SNTAGT. CDR3 in DNA: TGTGCCAGCAGCCCGACTAGTGAAGAGACCCAGTACTTC. This translates into CASSPTSEETQYF.

V and J are TRBV28 and TRBJ2-1; unclear D gene. Trimming cost V 5 bases and J 4 bases, with 9 bases left between them. Germline-derived CDR1 and CDR2 are MDHEN and SYDVKM. CDR3 length equals 13 residues. The CDR3 sequence: CASSLDVYNEQFF. CDR3 sequence (DNA): TGTGCCAGCAGTCTCGACGTATACAATGAGCAGTTCTTC.

Remarks on this clonotype: It may be a read error: a sequence one base away is much more abundant. The chain uses TRBV6-5 and TRBJ2-7, with TRBD2 as a possible D gene (6 bases). This CDR3 has 16 amino acids. CDR1 and CDR2 (germline): MNHEY, SVGAGI. Trimming removed 0 bases from V and 2 bases from J, with 14 bases in between. The CDR3 DNA reads TGTGCCAGCAGTTACTCGAGGGGAGGAAGCGCCTACGAGCAGTACTTC. Encoded protein: CASSYSRGGSAYEQYF.